This TCR beta chain was captured by sequencing in a study of T cell changes during pregnancy in multiple sclerosis. V was shortened by 6 bases and J by 3 bases, with 6 bases between the two germline ends. Germline V gene lookup returns CDR1 MNHNS and CDR2 SASEGT. This CDR3 has 11 residues. With regard to this clone: Other DNA sequences of this sample code for an identical CDR3.

The table came from immunoSEQ multiplex PCR; TCRdb's copy has only in-frame clones and leaves some out. The table records tens of thousands of clones, under 95% of them present only once. This chain links TRBV6-1 with TRBJ2-7; the D is unclear. The receptor was isolated from a female donor with multiple sclerosis, enrolled in a pregnancy study. Material: CD4+ T cells from peripheral blood mononuclear cells, obtained before pregnancy. The CDR3 is CASRRDYEQYF. As DNA, the CDR3 is TGTGCCAGCAGGAGAGACTACGAGCAGTACTTC.